Here is one T cell receptor beta chain with its context. No antigen is known for it. The entry originates in a study of OX40 agonist ivuxolimab in advanced cancers. At the level of the study: In this cohort, patients received ivuxolimab, an agonistic anti-OX40 (CD134) antibody. Three patients responded partially, comprising one with hepatocellular carcinoma and two with cutaneous melanoma.

The protocol was immunoSEQ multiplex PCR, while the TCRdb copy is restricted to in-frame clones and leaves out a portion. The repertoire has about 10,000 clones, around 80% of them found once; the top ten carry around 30%. Study-level points and caveats: Individuals who were partial responders at 0.1-3.0 mg/kg had clonal expansion that ranked among the lowest. In a subset of nonresponders, normalized T-cell clonal expansion was also low.

Trimming removed 7 bases from V and 3 bases from J, with 7 bases in between. Germline CDR1 reads MNHNS; CDR2 reads SASEGT. The CDR3 length is 12 residues. The clonotype originates from an adult with an advanced solid tumor such as melanoma, head and neck, liver or kidney cancer. This specimen consisted of CD4+ or CD8+ T cells sorted from blood, obtained in a trial of the OX40 agonist ivuxolimab. The gene calls are TRBV6-1 and TRBJ2-1; D is ambiguous. The CDR3 DNA follows: TGTGCCAGCATGAGTAACTACAATGAGCAGTTCTTC. It specifies CASMSNYNEQFF.